Below, 19 T cell receptor beta chains from the same sample are listed, as sequenced in a study of blood T cell repertoires in COVID-19 (dated by TCRdb to 2020 to 2022). Libraries were made using the immunoSEQ multiplex PCR assay. The clones in this table, taken by TCRdb from immuneACCESS, are in-frame only. Not every clone is retained; where verified, under half of the shortfall comes from an unresolved V gene, and the cause of the rest is unknown. Here the sample has under 300,000 clones; about nine tenths occur a single time. The ten biggest clones cover less than 2% of the sample. The source material was PBMCs or T cells enriched from blood (not recorded which). All receptors derive from a middle-aged woman who had recovered from COVID-19.

J is TRBJ1-4 and V is TRBV15, with no clear D. Trimming took 3 bases from V and 2 from J, leaving 10 bases between them. The CDR3 runs 15 residues. CDR1 and CDR2 (germline): LNHNV, YYDKDF (reference sequence). This CDR3 reads CATSSLRGTNEKLFF. The CDR3 coding sequence is TGTGCCACCAGCAGCCTAAGAGGGACTAATGAAAAACTGTTTTTT. The whole variable domain, remainder taken from reference TRBV15 and TRBJ1-4, is DAMVIQNPRYQVTQFGKPVTLSCSQTLNHNVMYWYQQKSSQAPKLLFHYYDKDFNNEADTPDNFQSRRPNTSFCFLDIRSPGLGDTAMYLCATSSLRGTNEKLFFGSGTQLSVL.

This chain uses TRBV7-2 with TRBJ1-3; maybe TRBD1 (5 bases). CDR1 and CDR2 from the germline V gene are SGHTA and FQGNSA. V lost 2 bases and J 0 bases, leaving 11 bases between the germline ends. This CDR3 is built from 16 residues. For the CDR3, the DNA is TGTGCCAGCAGCTTATTACCAGGGTACTCTGGAAACACCATATATTTT. Amino acids: CASSLLPGYSGNTIYF.

J is TRBJ1-1 and V is TRBV7-9; the match to TRBD1 covers 9 bases. The CDR3 length is 15 residues. Germline CDR1 SEHNR, CDR2 FQNEAQ (reference sequence). V lost 3 bases, J lost 1 base, and 3 bases stayed unmatched. CDR3 nucleotides: TGTGCCAGCAGCTTCCGGACAGGGGCGAACACTGAAGCTTTCTTT. Amino acid sequence: CASSFRTGANTEAFF.

The chain combines TRBV6-1 with TRBJ2-2; no definite D call. The length of the CDR3 is 13 residues. Germline loops: CDR1 MNHNS, CDR2 SASEGT. The V and J ends lost 2 bases and 6 bases respectively, with 7 bases between them. The CDR3 DNA reads TGTGCCAGCAGTGAACCAGGTCCCGGGGAGCTGTTTTTT. Translation: CASSEPGPGELFF.

In this sample, this clone turned up a few times. The V and J genes are TRBV4-2 and TRBJ1-5; 11 positions match TRBD1. With 3 bases clipped from V and 3 bases from J, the junction kept 7 bases outside the gene matches. Germline V gene data show CDR1 as LGHNA and CDR2 as YNFKEQ. The CDR3 extends over 17 amino acids. In DNA form, the CDR3 reads TGTGCCAGCAGCCAGTCCGGGACAGGGGGATTCAATCAGCCCCAGCATTTT. It encodes CASSQSGTGGFNQPQHF.

V gene TRBV18 combines with J gene TRBJ2-7; D is perhaps TRBD1 (7 bases). V gave up 5 bases and J gave up 1 base, with 12 bases separating them. Germline values: CDR1 KGHSH, CDR2 LQKENI. This CDR3 contains 14 residues. The CDR3, as DNA: TGTGCCAGCTCAGACCAGGGGGGATCCTACGAGCAGTACTTC. Encoded protein: CASSDQGGSYEQYF. Full variable domain (outside the CDR3, taken from reference TRBV18 and TRBJ2-7): NAGVMQNPRHLVRRRGQEARLRCSPMKGHSHVYWYRQLPEEGLKFMVYLQKENIIDESGMPKERFSAEFPKEGPSILRIQQVVRGDSAAYFCASSDQGGSYEQYFGPGTRLTVT.

CDR3 in amino acids: CSGGVSSSTDTQYF. CDR3 in DNA: TGCAGCGGGGGGGTTAGCTCTAGCACAGATACGCAGTATTTT. The rearrangement joins TRBV29-1 to TRBJ2-3, with D perhaps matching TRBD2 (6 bases). The CDR3 spans 14 residues. Between the trimmed V and J ends, which lost 7 bases and 0 bases, there was a span of 14 bases. Germline V gene data show CDR1 as SQVTM and CDR2 as ANQGSEA.

The V and J genes are TRBV18 and TRBJ2-7; 8 nucleotides align to TRBD2. J gave up 6 bases and V 6 bases, and 25 bases lay outside the gene matches. The CDR3 has 19 residues. Germline CDR1 reads KGHSH; CDR2 reads LQKENI. CDR3 protein: CASSRGYSFAGGRPSEQYF. The CDR3 DNA follows: TGTGCCAGCTCCCGGGGGTATTCCTTCGCGGGAGGAAGGCCGAGCGAGCAGTACTTC.

J is TRBJ2-2 and V is TRBV4-3, with D maybe TRBD1 (5 bases). CDR1 is LGHNA and CDR2 is YSLEER in the germline V gene. This CDR3 has 17 amino acids. Trimming pared 1 base from V and 4 bases from J, leaving 16 bases between. CDR3 protein: CASSQAPPRDGTGELFF. The CDR3, as DNA: TGCGCCAGCAGCCAAGCTCCCCCCAGGGATGGCACCGGGGAGCTGTTTTTT.

The chain recombines TRBV7-2 with TRBJ2-1; D uncertain. Deletions cut 1 base from V and 1 base from J, with 8 bases between. The CDR3 loop spans 15 amino acids. CDR1 and CDR2 from the germline V gene are SGHTA and FQGNSA. The CDR3 sequence: CASSLEARSYNEQFF. CDR3 DNA: TGTGCCAGCAGCTTAGAGGCTAGATCCTACAATGAGCAGTTCTTC.

About this clone itself: Other DNA sequences in the sample encode the same CDR3. The genes are TRBV7-2 and TRBJ2-7; 7 bases agree with TRBD2. The CDR3 length is 14 residues. V shed 3 bases, J shed 0 bases, and the junction held 2 bases outside the gene matches. The germline gives CDR1 SGHTA, CDR2 FQGNSA. CDR3 sequence: CASSFGGSSYEQYF. CDR3 coding DNA: TGTGCCAGCAGCTTTGGCGGGAGCTCCTACGAGCAGTACTTC.

V gene TRBV6-5 combines with J gene TRBJ1-2; a weak D match, TRBD1 (5 bases). CDR1 MNHEY and CDR2 SVGAGI come from the germline V gene. With 6 bases removed from V and 2 bases from J, the gap between germline ends came to 10 bases. CDR3 size: 13 residues. CDR3 amino acids: CASSRVENYGYTF. CDR3 DNA: TGTGCCAGCAGCAGGGTTGAGAACTATGGCTACACCTTC.

This clone has a single count. V usage is TRBV4-2 and J usage is TRBJ1-1; 7 nucleotides line up with TRBD1. J was trimmed by 1 base and V by 4 bases; bases with no gene match: 6. CDR3 length: 15 residues. The germline V gene encodes CDR1 LGHNA and CDR2 YNFKEQ. The CDR3, as DNA: TGTGCCAGCAGCCGGAGGACAGGACCGAACACTGAAGCTTTCTTT. Its translation is CASSRRTGPNTEAFF.

The genes are TRBV19 and TRBJ1-5; 11 bases align to TRBD1. Germline-derived CDR1 and CDR2 are LNHDA and SQIVND (reference sequence). Trimming at V came to 6 bases and at J to 9 bases, leaving 10 bases not matched to a gene. This CDR3 region has 15 residues. The CDR3 sequence: CASSLGTGGTRPQHF. The CDR3 DNA reads TGTGCCAGTAGCCTCGGGACAGGGGGGACTCGGCCCCAGCATTTT.

V and J are TRBV10-2 and TRBJ2-4; D unresolved. V was cut by 0 bases and J by 0 bases, with 6 bases left in between. This CDR3 contains 15 residues. Germline values: CDR1 WSHSY, CDR2 SAAADI. As DNA, the CDR3 is TGCGCCAGCAGTGAGTCGGCATTAGCCAAAAACATTCAGTACTTC. Protein: CASSESALAKNIQYF.

This chain links TRBV2 with TRBJ1-1, with TRBD1 identical over 11 bases. Per the germline V gene, CDR1 is SNHLY and CDR2 is FYNNEI. The CDR3 has 14 residues. V lost 3 bases, J lost 9 bases, and 6 bases stayed unmatched. The CDR3 reads CASSEGTGGIKAFF. Written as DNA, the CDR3 is TGTGCCAGCAGTGAGGGGACAGGGGGGATAAAAGCTTTCTTT.

This chain links TRBV4-1 with TRBJ2-7; 9 nucleotides match TRBD1. With V trimmed by 0 bases and J by 6 bases, 9 bases remained unmatched. Germline assignment: CDR1 MGHRA and CDR2 YSYEKL. This CDR3 comprises 16 residues. This chain's CDR3 is CASSQDEGGQGREQYF. The CDR3 DNA follows: TGCGCCAGCAGCCAAGATGAAGGAGGACAGGGGCGCGAGCAGTACTTC.

The chain carries TRBV29-1 and TRBJ1-2, with 8 bases matching TRBD1. V lost 6 bases, J lost 8 bases, and 17 bases stayed unmatched. From germline, CDR1 is SQVTM and CDR2 ANQGSEA. The length of the CDR3 is 15 residues. CDR3 sequence: CSVEIARQGAWGYTF. The CDR3 DNA is TGCAGCGTCGAAATAGCCCGGCAGGGGGCGTGGGGCTACACCTTC.

The chain links TRBV19 to TRBJ2-1, with D maybe TRBD2 (5 bases). V was clipped by 4 bases and J by 3 bases, with 7 bases between them. The CDR3 has 13 residues. CDR1 and CDR2 from the germline V gene are LNHDA and SQIVND (reference sequence). The CDR3 is CASSRGNYNEQFF. DNA for the CDR3: TGTGCCAGTAGTAGAGGGAACTACAATGAGCAGTTCTTC. The full variable domain, completed using reference TRBV19 and TRBJ2-1, is DGGITQSPKYLFRKEGQNVTLSCEQNLNHDAMYWYRQDPGQGLRLIYYSQIVNDFQKGDIAEGYSVSREKKESFPLTVTSAQKNPTAFYLCASSRGNYNEQFFGPGTRLTVL.